This T cell receptor beta chain comes out of a study of Ad26.COV2.S vaccination and SARS-CoV-2 variants. Notes on the study in general: Reported findings describe substantial breadth in spike-specific CD8+ and CD4+ T cell responses following vaccination.

The sample's treatment: 15 to 20 received Ad26.COV2.S at low or high dose, single or two shots; a few received placebo; per-sample allocation not given. Sampling was done on day 63 after the first vaccine or placebo injection. On this clone itself: The antigen remains unidentified.

Some clones are missing from TCRdb's copy, which holds only in-frame ones; the method was immunoSEQ multiplex PCR. This table holds 400,000 to 450,000 clones, 75% to 95% found once. The sequence was collected from a person aged 18 to 65 who received the Ad26.COV2.S COVID-19 vaccine or a placebo. The sequenced sample was peripheral blood, obtained in a trial of Ad26.COV2.S vaccine versus placebo.

CDR3 nucleotide sequence: TGTGCCAGCAGTTACTCGATTGACCTGCCGAGGTCCTACAATGAGCAGTTCTTC. Translated, it gives CASSYSIDLPRSYNEQFF. This chain joins TRBV6-2 or TRBV6-3 and TRBJ2-1; no reliable D call. This CDR3 spans 18 amino acids. The germline CDR1 and CDR2 sequences are MNHEY and SVGEGT. Trimming pared 0 bases from V and 1 base from J, leaving 16 bases between.